Listed below are T cell receptor beta chains from one sample, sequenced in a study of T-cell memory formation after mild COVID-19. TCRdb redid the calling of the 5' RACE reads with MiXCR, one entry per CDR3 protein. The sample has about 540,000 distinct CDR3 sequences; roughly 20% are singletons. The sample consisted of PBMCs or a T cell subset sorted from them (not recorded which). The source of these receptors is an adult woman who had mild COVID-19 (a few samples of this study predate the infection). Cell type and time point are not known. CDR3s include the opening cysteine and the closing phenylalanine or tryptophan. The order of the fields is J gene, clone size, V gene, CDR3 length, D gene, CDR3 DNA, CDR3 protein. D genes are given only for firm matches. A clone size is listed for some rows: how often the clone was seen (once, few, many), or a class if it is expanded.

TRBJ1-5 | . | TRBV19 | 15 | . | TGTGCCAGTAGTATAATTCCTGGCGGCAATCAGCCCCAGCATTTT | CASSIIPGGNQPQHF
TRBJ2-1 | few | TRBV20-1 | 23 | TRBD2 | TGCAGTGCTAGAGATCGAGTATCTACGGACGGGACTAGCGGGAGATTGGGCTACAATGAGCAGTTCTTC | CSARDRVSTDGTSGRLGYNEQFF
TRBJ2-3 | few | TRBV7-9 | 19 | TRBD1 | TGTGCCAGCAGCTCCGCGAACCTCGGACAGGGGGGAAGCACAGATACGCAGTATTTT | CASSSANLGQGGSTDTQYF
TRBJ2-1 | few | TRBV7-3 | 14 | . | TGTGCCAGCAGCTTAGGCGCTAGGTCGAATGAGCAGTTCTTC | CASSLGARSNEQFF
TRBJ2-3 | . | TRBV7-6 | 15 | TRBD2 | TGTGCCAGCAGCTTATCAACGGGAGGAGGCGATACGCAGTATTTT | CASSLSTGGGDTQYF
TRBJ2-1 | . | TRBV5-1 | 17 | TRBD2 | TGCGCCAGCAGCCTGGGACTAGCGGGGGCGGAAATAGATGAGCAGTTCTTC | CASSLGLAGAEIDEQFF
TRBJ2-1 | . | TRBV2 | 15 | . | TGTGCCAGCCATGAGGAGGGCCCTAGGTATAATGAGCAGTTCTTC | CASHEEGPRYNEQFF
TRBJ1-5 | . | TRBV7-8 | 15 | . | TGTGCCAGCAGCTCAGGGACCTATAGCAATCAGCCCCAGCATTTT | CASSSGTYSNQPQHF
TRBJ1-2 | . | TRBV7-9 | 14 | . | TGTGCCAGCAGCTTAGGTGTCGTCAACTATGGCTACACCTTC | CASSLGVVNYGYTF
TRBJ1-2 | . | TRBV7-9 | 13 | TRBD1 | TGTGCCAGCAGCTGGAGACAGGGGGATGGCTACACCTTC | CASSWRQGDGYTF
TRBJ2-7 | . | TRBV20-1 | 12 | . | TGCAGTGCTGGCCGGCCGTCTTACGAGCAGTACTTC | CSAGRPSYEQYF
TRBJ2-2 | few | TRBV12-3/TRBV12-4 | 13 | . | TGTGCCAGCAGTTTAGCCCGAGGGGGGGAGCTGTTTTTT | CASSLARGGELFF
TRBJ2-3 | many | TRBV5-6 | 15 | TRBD2 | TGTGCCAGCCGGCTAGCGGGGGGGTTCACAGATACGCAGTATTTT | CASRLAGGFTDTQYF
TRBJ2-3 | . | TRBV19 | 15 | TRBD1 | TGTGCCAGTAGTATGGGGACAGGGAGCACAGATACGCAGTATTTT | CASSMGTGSTDTQYF
TRBJ2-1 | . | TRBV12-3/TRBV12-4 | 15 | TRBD2 | TGTGCCAGCAGCCTTACTAGCGGGGGGACCAATGAGCAGTTCTTC | CASSLTSGGTNEQFF
TRBJ1-1 | . | TRBV20-1 | 19 | TRBD1 | TGCAGTGCTAGAGAGCTCGGGGGACAGGGACTAACCTGGAGCACTGAAGCTTTCTTT | CSARELGGQGLTWSTEAFF
TRBJ2-7 | . | TRBV7-9 | 14 | TRBD1 | TGTGCCAGCAGCAATAGACAGGGCAACCGCGAGCAGTACTTC | CASSNRQGNREQYF
TRBJ1-5 | . | TRBV5-1 | 15 | . | TGCGCCAGCAGTTTGGACGACAGTTTTAATCAGCCCCAGCATTTT | CASSLDDSFNQPQHF
TRBJ2-1 | . | TRBV20-1 | 10 | . | TGCAGTGGAGGGGTAGGTGAGCAGTTCTTC | CSGGVGEQFF
TRBJ1-5 | . | TRBV7-9 | 16 | . | TGTGCCAGCAGCGCGTCCGGGGGCTATAGCAATCAGCCCCAGCATTTT | CASSASGGYSNQPQHF
TRBJ2-5 | . | TRBV28 | 14 | TRBD1 | TGTGCCAGCAGATTATTTGGGGACAGGCGGGCCCAGTACTTC | CASRLFGDRRAQYF
TRBJ1-5 | few | TRBV15 | 15 | . | TGTGCCACCAGCAGAGATTTGGGACACAATCAGCCCCAGCATTTT | CATSRDLGHNQPQHF
TRBJ2-1 | once | TRBV4-1 | 17 | TRBD2 | TGCGCCAGCAGCCAAGGAAGAAGACTAGCGGGGGGGCCTGAGCAGTTCTTC | CASSQGRRLAGGPEQFF
TRBJ1-5 | . | TRBV5-1 | 15 | TRBD1 | TGCGCCAGCAGCCTGGGACAGGGGAGCGATCAGCCCCAGCATTTT | CASSLGQGSDQPQHF
TRBJ2-7 | . | TRBV19 | 14 | . | TGTGCCAGTAGTATTCGAGACAAAGTCTACGAGCAGTACTTC | CASSIRDKVYEQYF
TRBJ1-1 | once | TRBV7-9 | 14 | . | TGTGCCAGCAGCGAGATCGGGGGGAACACTGAAGCTTTCTTT | CASSEIGGNTEAFF
TRBJ1-1 | . | TRBV5-1 | 14 | TRBD1 | TGCGCCAGCAGCGCGGGACAGGATCCTTCTGAAGCTTTCTTT | CASSAGQDPSEAFF
TRBJ2-3 | few | TRBV5-1 | 15 | . | TGCGCCAGCAGCTCCAGAACTAGAGGAGCAGATACGCAGTATTTT | CASSSRTRGADTQYF
TRBJ2-1 | . | TRBV24-1 | 15 | . | TGTGCCACCAGTGGTAGCGGTGACCCCCTCAATGAGCAGTTCTTC | CATSGSGDPLNEQFF
TRBJ2-6 | few | TRBV5-6 | 15 | . | TGTGCCAGCAGCTTGGAGGGGGCTGGGGCCAACGTCCTGACTTTC | CASSLEGAGANVLTF
TRBJ2-3 | once | TRBV7-3 | 15 | . | TGTGCCAGCAGCCCACGAGGGCTGAGCACAGATACGCAGTATTTT | CASSPRGLSTDTQYF
TRBJ2-6 | . | TRBV6-5 | 16 | TRBD1 | TGTGCCAGCAGTTACTTGACAGGGGTAGGGGCCAACGTCCTGACTTTC | CASSYLTGVGANVLTF
TRBJ1-1 | . | TRBV5-1 | 15 | TRBD1 | TGCGCCAGCAGCGACGCCCGGACAGGGGAGACTGAAGCTTTCTTT | CASSDARTGETEAFF
TRBJ2-5 | many | TRBV18 | 12 | . | TGTGCCAGCTCACTCTCACCGGAGACCCAGTACTTC | CASSLSPETQYF
TRBJ2-3 | . | TRBV7-2 | 19 | TRBD2 | TGTGCCAGCAGTCTCGCTTCATTATTTGTGGGAGGGAGCACAGATACGCAGTATTTT | CASSLASLFVGGSTDTQYF
TRBJ1-2 | . | TRBV20-1 | 13 | . | TGCAGTGCAGCGCGTGACAGCTTCTATGGCTACACCTTC | CSAARDSFYGYTF
TRBJ2-7 | . | TRBV6-5 | 12 | . | TGTGCCTCCCGTGGGGGCTCCTACGAGCAGTACTTC | CASRGGSYEQYF
TRBJ2-1 | . | TRBV20-1 | 16 | . | TGCAGTGCTAGACCACTAGTGGGTACCACGGCCAATGAGCAGTTCTTC | CSARPLVGTTANEQFF
TRBJ1-1 | few | TRBV10-3 | 12 | TRBD1 | TGTGCCATTAACAGGGGGAACACTGAAGCTTTCTTT | CAINRGNTEAFF
TRBJ1-3 | . | TRBV29-1 | 17 | TRBD1 | TGCAGCGTTGCCGGGACAGGGGATCGATCCTCTGGAAACACCATATATTTT | CSVAGTGDRSSGNTIYF
TRBJ2-5 | . | TRBV5-6 | 15 | TRBD1 | TGTGCCAGCAGCTGGATTACCGGACAGGAAGAGACCCAGTACTTC | CASSWITGQEETQYF